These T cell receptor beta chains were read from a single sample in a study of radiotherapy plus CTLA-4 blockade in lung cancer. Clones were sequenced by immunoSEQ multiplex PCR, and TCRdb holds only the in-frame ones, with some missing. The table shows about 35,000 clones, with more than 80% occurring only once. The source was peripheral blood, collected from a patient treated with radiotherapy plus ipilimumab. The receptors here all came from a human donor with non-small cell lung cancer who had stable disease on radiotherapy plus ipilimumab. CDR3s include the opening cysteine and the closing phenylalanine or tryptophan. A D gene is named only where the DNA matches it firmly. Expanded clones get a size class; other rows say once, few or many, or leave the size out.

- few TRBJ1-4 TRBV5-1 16 CASSLVVGESNEKLFF TGCGCCAGCAGCTTGGTGGTTGGAGAATCTAATGAAAAACTGTTTTTT
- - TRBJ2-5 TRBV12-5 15 CASGLSGAAEGTQYF TGTGCTAGTGGTTTGTCTGGGGCGGCCGAAGGGACCCAGTACTTC
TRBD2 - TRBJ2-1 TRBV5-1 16 CASSPSSGRSYNEQFF TGCGCCAGCAGCCCGTCTAGCGGGAGGTCCTACAATGAGCAGTTCTTC
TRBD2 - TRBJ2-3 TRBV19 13 CASASGNTDTQYF TGTGCCAGTGCTAGCGGGAACACAGATACGCAGTATTTT
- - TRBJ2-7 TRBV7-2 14 CASSRDLGPYEQYF TGTGCCAGCAGCCGAGACCTGGGGCCCTACGAGCAGTACTTC
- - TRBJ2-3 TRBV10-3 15 CAISEWGEGTDTQYF TGTGCCATCAGTGAGTGGGGGGAGGGCACAGATACGCAGTATTTT
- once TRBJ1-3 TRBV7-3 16 CASSLTGGNSGNTIYF TGTGCCAGCAGCTTAACGGGGGGGAACTCTGGAAACACCATATATTTT
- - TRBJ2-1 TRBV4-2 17 CASSQGFQGGKNNEQFF TGTGCCAGCAGCCAAGGTTTCCAGGGAGGAAAGAACAATGAGCAGTTCTTC
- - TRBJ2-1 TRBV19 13 CASSIAWQNEQFF TGTGCCAGTAGTATAGCCTGGCAGAATGAGCAGTTCTTC
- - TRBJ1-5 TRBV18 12 CASSPDSQPQHF TGTGCCAGCTCACCAGATAGTCAGCCCCAGCATTTT
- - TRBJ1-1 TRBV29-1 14 CSVIKQSQNTEAFF TGCAGCGTGATAAAACAGAGCCAGAACACTGAAGCTTTCTTT
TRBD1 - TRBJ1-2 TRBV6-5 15 CASSPSLTGAYGYTF TGTGCCAGCAGTCCTTCCCTTACAGGGGCCTATGGCTACACCTTC
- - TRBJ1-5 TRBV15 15 CATSRDGRPFQPQHF TGTGCCACCAGCAGAGACGGGAGACCTTTTCAGCCCCAGCATTTT
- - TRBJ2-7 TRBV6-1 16 CASSDRAHRVNNEQYF TGTGCCAGCAGTGATAGGGCACACAGGGTGAATAACGAGCAGTACTTC
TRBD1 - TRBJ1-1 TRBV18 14 CASSPVDRATEAFF TGTGCCAGCTCACCAGTCGACAGGGCCACTGAAGCTTTCTTT